One and the same sample provided the 25 T cell receptor beta chains below, sequenced in a study of T cells after somatic rescue of genetic block. Measured with immunoSEQ multiplex PCR; TCRdb has only the in-frame clones, and not every one. The table has roughly 8,000 clones, 65% to 90% seen once. What was sequenced was peripheral blood mononuclear cells (PBMCs). The receptors shown here come from a boy aged 10-17 years.

The genes are TRBV7-6 and TRBJ2-7; 8 bases match TRBD1. The J segment lost 0 bases and the V segment lost 5 bases, leaving 15 bases of the junction unmatched. This CDR3 is 18 amino acids long. Per germline, CDR1 SGHVS and CDR2 FNYEAQ. The CDR3 DNA reads as TGTGCCAGCAGCCGACGTAAAACAGGGACAGGTAGCTCCTACGAGCAGTACTTC. It specifies CASSRRKTGTGSSYEQYF.

The J gene is TRBJ2-3, the V gene TRBV4-2; the D is unclear. CDR3 size: 15 residues. V lost 0 bases and J 2 bases, leaving 9 bases between the germline ends. Per germline, CDR1 LGHNA and CDR2 YNFKEQ. CDR3 amino acids: CASSQDIVLTDTQYF. Written as DNA, the CDR3 is TGTGCCAGCAGCCAAGATATAGTCCTCACAGATACGCAGTATTTT.

This chain uses TRBV27 with TRBJ2-1; TRBD2 might be the D (6 bases). This CDR3 region has 14 residues. Trimming stripped 5 bases from V and 4 bases from J, with 12 bases between. Per germline, CDR1 MNHEY and CDR2 SMNVEV (reference sequence). For the CDR3, the DNA is TGTGCCAGCAGTGCCTCCGGGACTTACAATGAGCAGTTCTTC. Amino acids: CASSASGTYNEQFF.

The CDR3 loop is CASSSGLAINEQYF. The CDR3 coding sequence is TGTGCCAGCAGCTCAGGACTAGCAATCAACGAGCAGTACTTC. This chain uses TRBV7-9 with TRBJ2-7; 8 nucleotides line up with TRBD2. The CDR3 loop spans 14 amino acids. CDR1 is SEHNR and CDR2 is FQNEAQ in the germline V gene (reference sequence). V lost 4 bases to trimming and J lost 5 bases; unmatched junction nucleotides: 7.

The chain combines TRBV5-1 with TRBJ2-6; D remains unclear. Trimming removed 0 bases at V and 1 base at J, with 11 bases between. Germline CDR1 SGHRS, CDR2 YFSETQ. The CDR3 contains 17 residues. The CDR3 coding sequence is TGCGCCAGCAGCTTGGTGGACGGTGAGTCTGGGGCCAACGTCCTGACTTTC. It yields the protein CASSLVDGESGANVLTF.

This clone was seen only once. The genes are TRBV18 and TRBJ1-1; D is unclear. V was clipped by 3 bases and J by 5 bases, with 4 bases between them. This CDR3 region has 11 residues. Germline V gene lookup returns CDR1 KGHSH and CDR2 LQKENI. The CDR3 here is CASSPGTEAFF. The CDR3, as DNA: TGTGCCAGCTCACCGGGGACTGAAGCTTTCTTT.

The table lists this clone with a few counts. The chain joins TRBV6-1 to TRBJ2-5, with a tentative D call TRBD1 (5 bases). Trimming removed 9 bases from V and 1 base from J, with 9 bases in between. This CDR3 region has 12 residues. CDR1 is MNHNS, CDR2 SASEGT, per germline. CDR3 sequence reads: CASWGFQETQYF. For the CDR3, the DNA is TGTGCCAGTTGGGGCTTCCAAGAGACCCAGTACTTC.

This clone was detected once. J is TRBJ2-3 and V is TRBV4-2; D is undetermined. This CDR3 comprises 17 residues. Germline assignment: CDR1 LGHNA and CDR2 YNFKEQ. Deletions cut 3 bases from V and 2 bases from J, with 18 bases between. CDR3 DNA sequence: TGTGCCAGCAGCCACCCTGGTGCGGCAACCAACACAGATACGCAGTATTTT. Translated: CASSHPGAATNTDTQYF.

This clone occurred once. J is TRBJ2-7 and V is TRBV18; TRBD2 might be the D (6 bases). CDR3 length equals 13 residues. Germline-derived CDR1 and CDR2 are KGHSH and LQKENI. Between the trimmed V and J ends, which lost 3 bases and 4 bases, there was a span of 10 bases. As DNA, the CDR3 is TGTGCCAGCTCACCCCGGGACTCATACGAGCAGTACTTC. This codes for CASSPRDSYEQYF.

This clone was recorded once. The chain joins TRBV10-1 to TRBJ2-4; D is undetermined. The V gene's germline CDR1 is WNHNN and CDR2 SYGVQD (reference sequence). Trimming shortened V by 8 bases and J by 0 bases, and 8 bases separated the two germline ends. The CDR3 is 13 residues long. CDR3 nucleotide sequence: TGCGCCAGCCCGAACGTAGCCAAAAACATTCAGTACTTC. It translates to CASPNVAKNIQYF.

The V and J genes are TRBV7-9 and TRBJ2-7; 11 positions agree with TRBD2. Looked up from germline, CDR1 is SEHNR and CDR2 is FQNEAQ (reference sequence). After removal of 5 bases from V and 1 base from J, the junction contained 13 bases not matched to a gene. The CDR3 has 18 residues. CDR3 residues: CASSTTGTSGYNSYEQYF. CDR3 DNA sequence: TGTGCCAGCAGCACCACCGGGACTAGCGGATATAATTCCTACGAGCAGTACTTC.

This chain connects TRBV19 to TRBJ1-6, with D maybe TRBD1 (6 bases). From germline, CDR1 is LNHDA and CDR2 SQIVND (reference sequence). The germline V and J ends were trimmed by 3 bases and 7 bases, with 13 bases remaining between them. This CDR3 contains 15 residues. Here the CDR3 reads CASSIPGVRNSPLHF. Here the CDR3 DNA reads TGTGCCAGTAGTATTCCAGGGGTAAGGAATTCACCCCTCCACTTT.

This clone was seen once. V gene TRBV7-2 combines with J gene TRBJ2-3, with D tentatively TRBD1 (5 bases). V was pared by 4 bases and J by 3 bases, with 17 bases between. The CDR3 covers 16 residues. Per the germline V gene, CDR1 is SGHTA and CDR2 is FQGNSA. DNA of the CDR3: TGTGCCAGCAGCTCCCGGAGTCAGGGTGTAACAGATACGCAGTATTTT. Protein: CASSSRSQGVTDTQYF.

V gene TRBV7-9 combines with J gene TRBJ2-1; D call uncertain. The germline CDR1 and CDR2 sequences are SEHNR and FQNEAQ (reference sequence). The CDR3 is 13 amino acids. Trimming took off 2 bases at V and 7 bases at J, with 9 bases between the two ends. The CDR3 DNA is TGTGCCAGCAGCTTATCAGTGGCGAATGAGCAGTTCTTC. It yields the protein CASSLSVANEQFF.

V and J are TRBV4-1 and TRBJ2-7; 11 positions match TRBD2. With V trimmed by 4 bases and J by 3 bases, 17 bases remained unmatched. The germline gives CDR1 MGHRA, CDR2 YSYEKL. This CDR3 spans 19 amino acids. CDR3 bases: TGCGCCAGCAGCCTAGGGACTAGCGGATACGCCAACGAAAACTACGAGCAGTACTTC. It yields the protein CASSLGTSGYANENYEQYF.

The rearrangement links TRBV18 to TRBJ2-5; D assignment may be TRBD1 or TRBD2 (5 bases each). The end of the DNA is better explained by TRBJ2-7, so the J call may be wrong. Germline V gene sequence: CDR1 KGHSH, CDR2 LQKENI. The CDR3 consists of 14 residues. CDR3 nucleotide sequence: TGTGCCAGCTCAGCGCAGGGAGTAGGCTACGAGCAGTACTTC. Its protein is CASSAQGVGYEQYF.

This sequence joins TRBV11-2 and TRBJ2-2; D uncertain. The CDR3 is made up of 12 amino acids. With 5 bases removed from V and 3 bases from J, the gap between germline ends came to 4 bases. Germline CDR1 SGHAT, CDR2 FQNNGV. CDR3 loop: CASSPDTGELFF. The CDR3 DNA reads TGTGCCAGCAGCCCGGACACCGGGGAGCTGTTTTTT.

The genes are TRBV6-5 and TRBJ2-1; D call uncertain. Trimming took off 5 bases at V and 8 bases at J, with 16 bases between the two ends. Germline values: CDR1 MNHEY, CDR2 SVGAGI. The CDR3 extends over 14 amino acids. The CDR3 sequence is CASSPLLPRDEQFF. The CDR3 bases are TGTGCCAGCAGTCCCCTCTTACCCCGGGATGAGCAGTTCTTC.

V is TRBV18 and J is TRBJ2-2; 13 bases line up with TRBD2. J lost 6 bases, V lost 3 bases, and 4 bases had no gene match. The germline gives CDR1 KGHSH, CDR2 LQKENI. CDR3 length: 16 residues. The CDR3 coding sequence is TGTGCCAGCTCACCTTGGACTAGCGGGAGATCCGGGGAGCTGTTTTTT. It yields the protein CASSPWTSGRSGELFF. The whole variable domain, filled in from reference TRBV18 and TRBJ2-2, reads NAGVMQNPRHLVRRRGQEARLRCSPMKGHSHVYWYRQLPEEGLKFMVYLQKENIIDESGMPKERFSAEFPKEGPSILRIQQVVRGDSAAYFCASSPWTSGRSGELFFGEGSRLTVL.

The chain combines TRBV5-1 with TRBJ2-1; 11 positions match TRBD1. J gave up 7 bases and V 0 bases, and 9 bases lay outside the gene matches. This CDR3 has 17 residues. Germline-derived CDR1 and CDR2 are SGHRS and YFSETQ. The DNA for the CDR3 is TGCGCCAGCAGCTTGGCCCTGGGACAGGGGGTAACTAATGAGCAGTTCTTC. Translated, it gives CASSLALGQGVTNEQFF.

The chain links TRBV5-1 to TRBJ1-3; no definite D call. The CDR3 consists of 14 residues. CDR1 and CDR2 (germline): SGHRS, YFSETQ. Trimming shortened V by 0 bases and J by 0 bases, and 4 bases separated the two germline ends. The CDR3 region has the DNA TGCGCCAGCAGCTTGGGTTCCTCTGGAAACACCATATATTTT. It is translated as CASSLGSSGNTIYF.

This clone was found once. V and J are TRBV7-2 and TRBJ2-1; D is ambiguous. CDR1 and CDR2 from the germline V gene are SGHTA and FQGNSA. The CDR3 is made up of 10 amino acids. The V gene lost 3 bases and the J gene lost 10 bases, with 4 bases spanning the gap. The chain's CDR3 is CASSFKEQFF. The CDR3 region has the DNA TGTGCCAGCAGCTTTAAAGAGCAGTTCTTC.

The J gene is TRBJ2-7, the V gene TRBV18; D remains ambiguous. Trimming cost V 2 bases and J 0 bases, with 11 bases left between them. Germline V gives CDR1 KGHSH, CDR2 LQKENI. This CDR3 region has 15 residues. The CDR3, as DNA: TGTGCCAGCTCACCATCTGCGGATATCTCCTACGAGCAGTACTTC. Its protein is CASSPSADISYEQYF.

In DNA, the CDR3 is TGTGCCAGCAGTCCCACAGGGGAGAGTGGCTACACCTTC. It encodes CASSPTGESGYTF. The chain is built from TRBV2 and TRBJ1-2, with 7 positions matching TRBD1. CDR3 size: 13 residues. V trimming: 5 bases; J trimming: 7 bases; junction bases outside the gene matches: 7. CDR1 is SNHLY and CDR2 is FYNNEI in the germline V gene.

This clone was observed a handful of times. This specimen includes other DNA sequences encoding the same CDR3. The chain is built from TRBV27 and TRBJ2-3, with D uncertain. Germline-derived CDR1 and CDR2 are MNHEY and SMNVEV (reference sequence). The ends were cut back, 2 bases at V and 4 bases at J, with 7 bases in the middle. CDR3 size: 13 residues. CDR3 nucleotides: TGTGCCAGCAGTTTAATCCCCCCAGATACGCAGTATTTT. Its protein is CASSLIPPDTQYF.